The sequence of this T cell receptor (beta chain) was determined in a study of cytomegalovirus exposure and HLA in healthy donors. Germline values: CDR1 LNHDA, CDR2 SQIVND (reference sequence). The CDR3 has 13 amino acids. The ends were cut back, 8 bases at V and 5 bases at J, with 15 bases in the middle. The study, taken as a whole, reports: Follow-up analysis later connected one missense variant in DCLRE1C with trimming of TCR beta V- and J-genes.

A remark on this clone: Antigen: not known.

PCR primers comprised 60 Vbeta and 13 Jbeta primers. Sequencing was performed with immunoSEQ multiplex PCR; in TCRdb, only in-frame clones are kept and a portion is missing. The top ten clones hold roughly 2.8% of a sample with 110,000 to 150,000 clones, about 79% of them seen once. The V gene is TRBV19, the J gene TRBJ1-2, with a possible D match to TRBD1 (6 bases). The TCR sequence derives from a male donor in good health and CMV-seronegative. Sequenced sample: PBMCs. The CDR3 is CASHREYLYGYTF. As DNA, the CDR3 is TGTGCCAGTCACAGGGAGTATTTATATGGCTACACCTTC.